This T cell receptor (beta chain) was captured in a study of T cells after posttransplantation cyclophosphamide. This clone came up many times. The antigen remains unidentified. This CDR3 contains 12 residues. V lost 3 bases and J 6 bases, leaving 8 bases between the germline ends. Germline CDR1 reads ENHRY; CDR2 reads SYGVKD. General study findings and limits: Skin or GI-infiltrating T cells shared few TRB sequences with blood. Recipient CMV seropositivity and CMV reactivation strongly tracked TRB clonality.

The data were produced by immunoSEQ multiplex PCR, yet TCRdb's version contains in-frame clones alone and is incomplete. The sample contains around 24,000 clones, none of them singletons. Cyclophosphamide on days +3 and +4 followed busulfan-fludarabine conditioning and a marrow graft. This chain links TRBV10-3 with TRBJ1-1; D may be TRBD1 (5 bases). The sequences come from PBMCs, collected after allogeneic stem cell transplant with posttransplant cyclophosphamide. This receptor was obtained from a young adult male patient who received an allogeneic stem cell transplant from a related donor, was CMV-positive, and had no GVHD. Part of the T cells may come from the graft donor. CDR3 DNA sequence: TGTGCCATCAGTGACCGGGGGTCTGAAGCTTTCTTT. Translating it yields CAISDRGSEAFF.